The clone carrying this T cell receptor (beta chain) was observed many times. Its target is unknown. These data come from a study of breast tumors, draining lymph nodes, adjacent tissues. Breast cancer patients provided tissue from their axillary draining lymph nodes. TCRdb reanalysed the multiplex PCR reads using MiXCR and keeps one entry per CDR3 protein. The table shows 150,000 or so distinct CDR3 sequences, with 30% to 35% occurring only once. Study-wide findings and caveats: Compared with basal-like, luminal-like tumors shared significantly more repertoire with nontumor tissue. The data were judged consistent with most tumor T cells coming from lymph node and expanding in tumor. Tumor repertoires ranked between lymph nodes and nontumor tissue in diversity, with V and J gene preferences.

The CDR3 covers 16 residues. Germline V gene sequence: CDR1 SGHTA, CDR2 FQGNSA. V shed 1 base, J shed 1 base, and the junction held 0 bases outside the gene matches. The chain links TRBV7-2 to TRBJ2-5; 13 bases fit TRBD2. The clonotype comes from a female donor with breast cancer. Some clones in this sample may be carry-over from other donors' samples. Sequencing input: axillary lymph node tissue. CDR3 residues: CASSLGTSGGQETQYF. The CDR3 DNA is TGTGCCAGCAGCTTAGGGACTAGCGGGGGCCAAGAGACCCAGTACTTC.